This T cell receptor beta chain was found in a study of T cell changes during pregnancy in multiple sclerosis. This CDR3 is 16 amino acids long. Germline CDR1 reads KGHSH; CDR2 reads LQKENI. The junction had 11 bases not matched to a gene; V was cut back by 3 bases and J by 7 bases. The table came from immunoSEQ multiplex PCR; TCRdb's copy has only in-frame clones and leaves some out. The sample yields about 59,000 clones, just under 95% seen once. The receptor's source is a female donor with multiple sclerosis, enrolled in a pregnancy study. Sample: CD4+ T cells from peripheral blood mononuclear cells, taken before pregnancy. J is TRBJ1-1 and V is TRBV18, with 10 bases matching TRBD1. The DNA for the CDR3 is TGTGCCAGCTCACCCGGGACAGGGGCCCTTGGTGGTGAAGCTTTCTTT. This codes for CASSPGTGALGGEAFF.